The 17 T cell receptor beta chains below come from one sample, sequenced in a study of blood T cell repertoires in COVID-19. The protocol was immunoSEQ multiplex PCR, while the TCRdb copy is restricted to in-frame clones and leaves out a portion. The table shows 200,000 to 300,000 clones, with roughly 86% occurring only once. The specimen sequenced was peripheral blood. These receptors were taken from a man aged 80 or over with acute or convalescent COVID-19.

The gene calls are TRBV7-2 and TRBJ1-1; D not certain. Trimming pared 4 bases from V and 1 base from J, leaving 13 bases between. The CDR3 runs 15 residues. Per germline, CDR1 SGHTA and CDR2 FQGNSA. As DNA, the CDR3 is TGTGCCAGCAGCTCCCAGGCAGGCAAGAACACTGAAGCTTTCTTT. Protein sequence: CASSSQAGKNTEAFF.

The chain is built from TRBV3-1 (or the pseudogene TRBV3-2) and TRBJ2-1; the D gene is possibly TRBD1 (5 bases). The CDR3 totals 14 residues. The germline gives CDR1 LGHDT, CDR2 YNNKEL (reference sequence). V was cut by 1 base and J by 7 bases, with 11 bases left in between. CDR3 nucleotide sequence: TGTGCCAGCAGCCAAGGAAGGGGTGGGAATGAGCAGTTCTTC. The encoded protein is CASSQGRGGNEQFF.

This rearrangement joins TRBV18 to TRBJ2-3; D gene ambiguous. CDR3 length: 13 residues. Germline V gene data show CDR1 as KGHSH and CDR2 as LQKENI. V shed 4 bases and J shed 7 bases, with 12 bases lying between them. The CDR3 here is CASSLLDGNTQYF. CDR3 DNA sequence: TGTGCCAGCTCACTTCTAGACGGCAATACGCAGTATTTT.

The chain has TRBV2 and TRBJ1-5; TRBD1 might be the D (5 bases). The CDR3 runs 12 residues. Per germline, CDR1 SNHLY and CDR2 FYNNEI. The V end was cut by 7 bases, the J end by 1 base, with 5 bases between. CDR3 bases: TGTGCCAGCAAGGGGAGCAATCAGCCCCAGCATTTT. This gives the protein CASKGSNQPQHF.

The V gene is TRBV14, the J gene TRBJ1-1; D remains ambiguous. The CDR3 covers 14 residues. V was cut by 1 base and J by 1 base, with 7 bases left in between. Germline V gene lookup returns CDR1 SGHDN and CDR2 FVKESK. The CDR3 coding sequence is TGTGCCAGCAGCCAAGTTCCGGGGAACACTGAAGCTTTCTTT. This gives the protein CASSQVPGNTEAFF. Drawing the rest from reference TRBV14 and TRBJ1-1, the complete variable domain is EAGVTQFPSHSVIEKGQTVTLRCDPISGHDNLYWYRRVMGKEIKFLLHFVKESKQDESGMPNNRFLAERTGGTYSTLKVQPAELEDSGVYFCASSQVPGNTEAFFGQGTRLTVV.

The CDR3 protein is CASSITAGVETQYF. CDR3 bases: TGTGCCAGTAGTATAACAGCGGGGGTTGAGACCCAGTACTTC. The chain uses TRBV19 and TRBJ2-5; 8 bases match TRBD2. Germline lookup yields CDR1 LNHDA and CDR2 SQIVND (reference sequence). CDR3 length equals 14 residues. The V gene end was trimmed by 2 bases and the J gene end by 5 bases; junction bases not matched to a gene: 4.

The chain carries TRBV19 and TRBJ2-2; tentatively, D is TRBD2 (6 bases). The CDR3 has 15 residues. V was cut by 1 base and J by 3 bases, with 9 bases left in between. The germline V gene has CDR1 LNHDA and CDR2 SQIVND (reference sequence). The CDR3 loop reads CASSIAGVYTGELFF. The CDR3 DNA sequence: TGTGCCAGTAGTATAGCGGGAGTATACACCGGGGAGCTGTTTTTT.

This sequence joins TRBV2 and TRBJ1-6; 8 nucleotides line up with TRBD1. Germline V gene data show CDR1 as SNHLY and CDR2 as FYNNEI. This CDR3 has 14 amino acids. The junction had 4 bases not matched to a gene; V was cut back by 3 bases and J by 9 bases. This CDR3 is CASSDRQGFSPLHF. As DNA, the CDR3 is TGTGCCAGCAGTGATAGACAGGGGTTTTCACCCCTCCACTTT.

The table lists this clone with a count of one. The rearrangement uses TRBV3-1 (or the pseudogene TRBV3-2) and TRBJ1-2; D is unresolved. Germline V lookup: CDR1 LGHDT, CDR2 YNNKEL (reference sequence). V lost 0 bases, J lost 3 bases, and 5 bases lay in between. This CDR3 spans 13 amino acids. CDR3 loop: CASSQDPDYGYTF. The CDR3 coding sequence is TGTGCCAGCAGCCAAGATCCTGACTATGGCTACACCTTC.

The rearrangement uses TRBV28 and TRBJ2-5; maybe TRBD2 (5 bases). CDR3 length: 14 amino acids. V dropped 5 bases and J dropped 5 bases, with 15 bases sitting between them. The germline V gene encodes CDR1 MDHEN and CDR2 SYDVKM. CDR3 sequence (DNA): TGTGCCAGCAGTCCGACCCCTTCGGGGGAGACCCAGTACTTC. Its translation: CASSPTPSGETQYF.

The V call is TRBV5-8, the J call TRBJ1-1, with D uncertain. V lost 0 bases and J 6 bases, leaving 9 bases between the germline ends. CDR3 length: 13 residues. The germline V gene has CDR1 SGHTS and CDR2 YDEGEE. The CDR3 region has the DNA TGTGCCAGCAGCTTGGGGCAGCGGGCTGAAGCTTTCTTT. Residues: CASSLGQRAEAFF.

J is TRBJ2-5 and V is TRBV18; 8 positions agree with TRBD1. J was trimmed by 1 base and V by 3 bases; bases with no gene match: 10. CDR1 is KGHSH and CDR2 is LQKENI in the germline V gene. The CDR3 sequence is 17 residues long. The CDR3 bases are TGTGCCAGCTCACCCCTATCGACAGGGGATGTCCAAGAGACCCAGTACTTC. Translated: CASSPLSTGDVQETQYF.

The chain joins TRBV5-5 to TRBJ1-2; 9 nucleotides line up with TRBD1. J was trimmed by 8 bases and V by 2 bases; bases with no gene match: 10. The CDR3 extends over 15 amino acids. Germline-derived CDR1 and CDR2 are SGHKS and YYEKEE (reference sequence). The chain's CDR3 is CASSLGTGPSRGYTF. CDR3 DNA sequence: TGTGCCAGCAGCTTAGGGACAGGGCCGTCGCGAGGCTACACCTTC. Combining the CDR3 with reference TRBV5-5 and TRBJ1-2 gives the whole variable domain DAGVTQSPTHLIKTRGQQVTLRCSPISGHKSVSWYQQVLGQGPQFIFQYYEKEERGRGNFPDRFSARQFPNYSSELNVNALLLGDSALYLCASSLGTGPSRGYTFGSGTRLTVV.

The genes are TRBV5-4 and TRBJ1-3; 7 nucleotides line up with TRBD1. The CDR3 has 16 amino acids. CDR1 and CDR2 from the germline V gene are SGHNT and YYREEE (reference sequence). With V trimmed by 4 bases and J by 0 bases, 7 bases remained unmatched. CDR3 amino acids: CASSGSRGNSGNTIYF. The CDR3 DNA is TGTGCCAGCAGCGGGTCCAGGGGGAACTCTGGAAACACCATATATTTT.

This sequence joins TRBV20-1 and TRBJ1-1; possible D gene TRBD1, 5 bases. V dropped 4 bases and J dropped 6 bases, with 9 bases sitting between them. The CDR3 is made up of 11 amino acids. Germline V gene sequence: CDR1 DFQATT, CDR2 SNEGSKA (reference sequence). The CDR3, as DNA: TGCAGTGCTAAGTCAGGGTCTGAAGCTTTCTTT. Translated: CSAKSGSEAFF.

The CDR3 reads CASIRTGTPYEQYF. DNA of the CDR3: TGTGCCAGCATCCGGACAGGCACACCCTACGAGCAGTACTTC. The chain has TRBV6-5 and TRBJ2-7, with 7 bases fitting TRBD1. The CDR3 has 14 residues. Germline values: CDR1 MNHEY, CDR2 SVGAGI. Losses at the gene ends were 7 bases for V and 2 bases for J; bases not matched to a gene: 8.

V gene TRBV28 combines with J gene TRBJ1-6; 8 bases map to TRBD1. Germline lookup yields CDR1 MDHEN and CDR2 SYDVKM. J lost 7 bases, V lost 5 bases, and 7 bases had no gene match. The CDR3 consists of 15 residues. This CDR3 is CASSRSRQGNSPLHF. The CDR3 DNA follows: TGTGCCAGCAGTAGAAGTAGACAGGGGAATTCACCCCTCCACTTT. The entire variable domain, with the rest obtained from reference TRBV28 and TRBJ1-6, is as follows: DVKVTQSSRYLVKRTGEKVFLECVQDMDHENMFWYRQDPGLGLRLIYFSYDVKMKEKGDIPEGYSVSREKKERFSLILESASTNQTSMYLCASSRSRQGNSPLHFGNGTRLTVT.